Presented here are 27 T cell receptor beta chains from one specimen sequenced in a study of T cells in Graves' hyperthyroidism and ophthalmopathy (dated by TCRdb to between 2018 and 2021). The protocol used for the library was multiplex PCR. Sequencing was carried out with an Illumina HiSeq 2000. Amplification of TCR beta CDR3 regions was carried out from RNA transcripts. The TCR CDR3 was subjected to a first round of RT-PCR using the HTBI primer set and the Qiagen OneStep RT-PCR kit. The raw public data were reprocessed by TCRdb itself: fastp quality trimming at Q25, MiXCR clonotype calling, in-frame beta chains only. Each CDR3 protein appears once, grouped with its most common genes and DNA. For this sample there are about 740,000 distinct CDR3 sequences; around 15% appear just once. The ten largest clones represent roughly 10% of the sample. Sequenced sample: blood. The receptor set was obtained from a woman under 30 with Graves' hyperthyroidism.

Details on this clonotype: One end of the junction fails to match germline, which may point to a read error. The rearrangement links TRBV13 to TRBJ2-7, with TRBD1 identical over 7 bases. The CDR3 is made up of 13 amino acids. CDR1 and CDR2 from the germline V gene are PRHDT and FYEKMQ (reference sequence). CDR3 nucleotides: TGCGCCAGCAGCGCCGGGACAGACTACGAGCAGTACTTC. Translated: CASSAGTDYEQYF. Using reference TRBV13 and TRBJ2-7 for the parts outside the CDR3, the full variable domain is AAGVIQSPRHLIKEKRETATLKCYPIPRHDTVYWYQQGPGQDPQFLISFYEKMQSDKGSIPDRFSAQQFSDYHSELNMSSLELGDSALYFCASSAGTDYEQYFGPGTRLTVT.

The chain has TRBV19 and TRBJ2-1; the match to TRBD2 covers 9 bases. The V segment lost 3 bases and the J segment 6 bases; nucleotides outside the gene matches: 9. The CDR3 sequence is 16 residues long. Germline V gene data show CDR1 as LNHDA and CDR2 as SQIVND (reference sequence). The CDR3 region is CASSIGIAGVTNEQFF. CDR3 nucleotides: TGTGCCAGTAGTATCGGAATAGCGGGAGTTACCAATGAGCAGTTCTTC.

The chain is built from TRBV12-3 or TRBV12-4 and TRBJ1-6; D possibly corresponds to TRBD1 (5 bases). The CDR3 runs 15 residues. V dropped 5 bases and J dropped 5 bases, with 13 bases sitting between them. The CDR3 here is CASSATGRDNSPLHF. CDR3 DNA sequence: TGTGCCAGCAGTGCCACGGGACGGGATAATTCACCCCTCCACTTT.

V usage is TRBV25-1 and J usage is TRBJ1-5; unclear D gene. The V and J ends lost 4 bases and 3 bases respectively, with 7 bases between them. CDR1 MGHDK and CDR2 SYGVNS come from the germline V gene. The CDR3 contains 13 residues. As DNA, the CDR3 is TGTGCCAGCAGTGGCGGGTTCAATCAGCCCCAGCATTTT. This sequence encodes CASSGGFNQPQHF.

This clonotype was counted many times. The J gene is TRBJ2-3, the V gene TRBV28, with no clear D. Between the trimmed V and J ends, which lost 6 bases and 10 bases, there was a span of 14 bases. Germline CDR1 reads MDHEN; CDR2 reads SYDVKM. This CDR3 spans 12 amino acids. CDR3 in DNA: TGTGCCAGCAGCCTTTCGTGGGTGGCGCAGTATTTT. This encodes CASSLSWVAQYF.

Only a few counts were recorded for this clonotype. Here the CDR3 DNA reads TGTGCCAGCAGCGCGACTTATGAGGGAAACATTCAGTACTTC. Amino acid sequence: CASSATYEGNIQYF. This chain joins TRBV7-9 and TRBJ2-4, with TRBD2 as a possible D gene (5 bases). The CDR3 contains 14 residues. Germline V gene lookup returns CDR1 SEHNR and CDR2 FQNEAQ (reference sequence). Trimming took off 5 bases at V and 6 bases at J, with 14 bases between the two ends.

The V gene is TRBV19, the J gene TRBJ2-2; 10 nucleotides agree with TRBD2. V shed 8 bases and J 3 bases; nucleotides not matched to a gene: 12. This CDR3 spans 17 amino acids. Germline CDR1 and CDR2: LNHDA and SQIVND (reference sequence). CDR3 nucleotide sequence: TGTGCCAGTGGTCTCTCCTGGACTAGCGGACACACCGGGGAGCTGTTTTTT. It translates to CASGLSWTSGHTGELFF.

This clonotype was recorded many times. The chain is built from TRBV3-1 and TRBJ2-7; TRBD2 aligns across 7 bases. Per the germline V gene, CDR1 is LGHDT and CDR2 is YNNKEL (reference sequence). CDR3 length: 16 amino acids. After removal of 1 base from V and 0 bases from J, the junction contained 6 bases not matched to a gene. The CDR3 sequence: CASSQGPAGLSYEQYF. In nucleotides, the CDR3 is TGTGCCAGCAGCCAAGGACCAGCGGGACTCTCCTACGAGCAGTACTTC.

This clonotype was observed many times. The chain recombines TRBV4-1 with TRBJ2-1; D is possibly TRBD2 (5 bases). V lost 0 bases to trimming and J lost 6 bases, with 9 bases between them. The germline V gene encodes CDR1 MGHRA and CDR2 YSYEKL. The CDR3 loop spans 14 amino acids. The DNA for the CDR3 is TGCGCCAGCAGCCAAGATATCGGGGTCAATGAGCAGTTCTTC. Amino acids: CASSQDIGVNEQFF.

This clonotype was seen a few times. The V and J genes are TRBV19 and TRBJ2-1, with 9 bases that match TRBD1. Germline V CDR1 and CDR2: LNHDA, SQIVND (reference sequence). The CDR3 extends over 15 amino acids. V shed 3 bases, J shed 7 bases, and the junction held 7 bases outside the gene matches. CDR3 protein: CASSIFYGTGNEQFF. The CDR3 nucleotides are TGTGCCAGTAGTATCTTCTACGGGACAGGGAATGAGCAGTTCTTC.

The sample holds many counts of this clonotype. The chain carries TRBV27 and TRBJ2-3; D uncertain. The CDR3 extends over 13 amino acids. Germline CDR1 and CDR2: MNHEY and SMNVEV (reference sequence). Trimming took off 7 bases at V and 1 base at J, with 9 bases between the two ends. The chain's CDR3 is CASTSPGTDTQYF. CDR3 DNA: TGTGCCAGCACGAGTCCCGGCACAGATACGCAGTATTTT.

J is TRBJ2-1 and V is TRBV5-6, with 8 positions matching TRBD2. The length of the CDR3 is 16 residues. V lost 3 bases, J lost 2 bases, and 7 bases stayed unmatched. Per germline, CDR1 SGHDT and CDR2 YYEEEE. The CDR3 is CASSYVSSGTYNEQFF. The CDR3 coding sequence is TGTGCCAGCAGCTACGTCAGTAGCGGGACCTACAATGAGCAGTTCTTC.

This clonotype has ten or more counts. This chain uses TRBV11-2 with TRBJ2-5; TRBD2 matches at 9 bases. The V gene end was trimmed by 3 bases and the J gene end by 5 bases; junction bases not matched to a gene: 7. The CDR3 runs to 15 residues. Germline CDR1 and CDR2: SGHAT and FQNNGV. The CDR3 loop is CASSFPLAGVETQYF. CDR3 DNA sequence: TGTGCCAGCAGCTTTCCGTTAGCGGGAGTGGAGACCCAGTACTTC.

In its sample, this clonotype was seen many times. The chain employs TRBV7-9 and TRBJ2-1; 7 positions agree with TRBD2. CDR1 SEHNR and CDR2 FQNEAQ come from the germline V gene (reference sequence). The trim removed 5 bases at V and 6 bases at J, leaving 7 bases unmatched. CDR3 length equals 14 residues. As DNA, the CDR3 is TGTGCCAGCAGCCGGGAGGTCCTCGCCAATGAGCAGTTCTTC. Protein: CASSREVLANEQFF.

This clonotype showed up many times. V is TRBV24-1 and J is TRBJ2-1; possibly TRBD1 or TRBD2 for D (6 bases each). Germline assignment: CDR1 KGHDR and CDR2 SFDVKD. V was trimmed by 5 bases and J by 3 bases, leaving 10 bases between them. The CDR3 covers 14 residues. CDR3 coding DNA: TGTGCCACCAGTGTGGGGGGCGTCTACAATGAGCAGTTCTTC. Its translation: CATSVGGVYNEQFF.

This clonotype was seen a handful of times. The chain employs TRBV2 and TRBJ2-5; 13 bases line up with TRBD2. With 4 bases clipped from V and 5 bases from J, the junction kept 4 bases outside the gene matches. The CDR3 totals 15 residues. Germline V lookup: CDR1 SNHLY, CDR2 FYNNEI. CDR3 residues: CASSVTSGRAETQYF. The CDR3 DNA sequence: TGTGCCAGCAGTGTTACTAGCGGGAGGGCGGAGACCCAGTACTTC.

In this sample, this clonotype turned up a few times. The chain employs TRBV5-8 and TRBJ2-5; TRBD2 agrees at 13 bases. The V gene end was trimmed by 3 bases and the J gene end by 5 bases; junction bases not matched to a gene: 7. There are 16 residues in the CDR3. The V gene's germline CDR1 is SGHTS and CDR2 YDEGEE. This CDR3 is CASSSGLAGVLETQYF. For the CDR3, the DNA is TGTGCCAGCAGCTCTGGACTAGCGGGAGTACTGGAGACCCAGTACTTC.

The chain couples TRBV9 to TRBJ2-3; D gene uncertain. The germline gives CDR1 SGDLS, CDR2 YYNGEE. The CDR3 consists of 16 residues. Trimming shortened V by 0 bases and J by 2 bases, and 13 bases separated the two germline ends. The CDR3 loop reads CASSVGVEPYTDTQYF. In nucleotides, the CDR3 is TGTGCCAGCAGCGTAGGGGTCGAACCCTACACAGATACGCAGTATTTT.

This clonotype was found many times. The J gene is TRBJ1-2, the V gene TRBV27; TRBD1 aligns across 8 bases. The CDR3 consists of 11 residues. Germline V gene data show CDR1 as MNHEY and CDR2 as SMNVEV (reference sequence). The junction had 6 bases not matched to a gene; V was cut back by 10 bases and J by 8 bases. CDR3 region: CAIRTGNGYTF. DNA of the CDR3: TGTGCCATCAGGACAGGGAACGGCTACACCTTC.

With regard to this clonotype: This clone may be a read error of a much larger clone one base away. The V call is TRBV10-2, the J call TRBJ2-7; 13 bases agree with TRBD2. Germline lookup yields CDR1 WSHSY and CDR2 SAAADI. This CDR3 has 18 amino acids. CDR3 sequence (DNA): TGCGTCAGCAGTGACGTGGGCAGGGGGACTAGCGGGACCTACGAGCAGTACTTC. Its protein product is CVSSDVGRGTSGTYEQYF.

This clonotype occurred a few times. CDR3 nucleotide sequence: TGTGCCAGCAGCGCCCGACAGGGAGATTCTAATACGCAGTATTTT. Amino acids: CASSARQGDSNTQYF. V usage is TRBV9 and J usage is TRBJ2-3; 7 nucleotides match TRBD1. The CDR3 is made up of 15 amino acids. The germline gives CDR1 SGDLS, CDR2 YYNGEE. Trimming cost V 3 bases and J 7 bases; bases outside gene matches: 11.

The table lists this clonotype with many counts. In DNA form, the CDR3 reads TGCAGTGCTAGAGACGCCGGGACTCAAGGCGGGGAGCTGTTTTTT. Its protein product is CSARDAGTQGGELFF. The V gene is TRBV20-1, the J gene TRBJ2-2; possibly TRBD2 for D (6 bases). The V end lost 0 bases, the J end lost 7 bases, and 15 bases lay between the germline ends. CDR3 size: 15 residues. CDR1 and CDR2 from the germline V gene are DFQATT and SNEGSKA (reference sequence).

The chain employs TRBV12-5 and TRBJ2-3; 8 nucleotides align to TRBD2. CDR1 LGHNT and CDR2 FRNRAP come from the germline V gene. The junction had 12 bases not matched to a gene; V was cut back by 0 bases and J by 4 bases. This CDR3 spans 18 amino acids. The CDR3 loop reads CASGLVRRGALVPDTQYF. In nucleotides, the CDR3 is TGTGCTAGTGGTTTGGTACGGCGGGGGGCGCTGGTTCCAGATACGCAGTATTTT.

This clonotype was detected a few times. The chain links TRBV5-1 to TRBJ2-7; D may be TRBD1 (6 bases). This CDR3 has 15 residues. Deletions cut 0 bases from V and 2 bases from J, with 12 bases between. CDR1 is SGHRS and CDR2 is YFSETQ in the germline V gene. The CDR3 coding sequence is TGCGCCAGCAGCTTGGAACTAGACAGGACCTACGAGCAGTACTTC. It yields the protein CASSLELDRTYEQYF.

Many counts were recorded for this clonotype. This chain connects TRBV12-3 or TRBV12-4 to TRBJ2-3; no definite D call. V was clipped by 7 bases and J by 2 bases, with 13 bases between them. The CDR3 loop spans 14 amino acids. CDR3 sequence reads: CASKSVVFTDTQYF. Here the CDR3 DNA reads TGTGCCAGCAAGAGCGTCGTCTTCACAGATACGCAGTATTTT.

In this sample, this clonotype turned up many times. The chain has TRBV7-8 and TRBJ2-3, with 10 bases fitting TRBD2. V was clipped by 2 bases and J by 2 bases; unmatched bases: 7. Germline V gene lookup returns CDR1 SGHVS and CDR2 FQNEAQ. This CDR3 has 17 amino acids. Written as DNA, the CDR3 is TGTGCCAGCAGCTTACCCCGGACTAGCGGTTACACAGATACGCAGTATTTT. It codes for CASSLPRTSGYTDTQYF.

At least ten counts were recorded for this clonotype. The chain recombines TRBV20-1 with TRBJ2-1; TRBD2 agrees at 8 bases. V was clipped by 6 bases and J by 5 bases; unmatched bases: 9. The germline CDR1 and CDR2 sequences are DFQATT and SNEGSKA (reference sequence). This CDR3 is built from 14 residues. The CDR3 nucleotides are TGCAGTGCCAGAACAAGACTAGCGAACAATGAGCAGTTCTTC. It specifies CSARTRLANNEQFF.